The sequence of this T cell receptor (beta chain) was determined in a study of blood T cell repertoires in COVID-19. V lost 3 bases to trimming and J lost 7 bases, with 16 bases between them. Germline V gene lookup returns CDR1 LNHDA and CDR2 SQIVND (reference sequence). The CDR3 has 15 residues. Sequenced by immunoSEQ multiplex PCR; TCRdb stores in-frame clones only, minus some. Of roughly 180,000 clones detected, 81% appear once; the ten largest clones hold about 10%. The TCR was taken from a middle-aged woman with COVID-19, enrolled during active disease. The sample consisted of peripheral blood. The rearrangement joins TRBV19 to TRBJ2-1, with D maybe TRBD2 (6 bases). CDR3: CASSISGRFENEQFF. Written as DNA, the CDR3 is TGTGCCAGTAGTATCTCGGGGAGGTTCGAGAATGAGCAGTTCTTC.